This T cell receptor beta chain comes out of a study of cytomegalovirus exposure and HLA in healthy donors. Study findings and constraints: In a later analysis, compared with equally common non-associated chains, HLA-associated beta chains were more expanded. Later genetic work tied a missense DCLRE1C variant to beta-chain V and J trimming. As immune exposure information, only CMV serostatus was available. Despite most TCR sequences being rare, some public TCRs occurred in many donors.

About this clone: Its antigen is unknown.

Vbeta (60) and Jbeta (13) primers were used in the PCR. Generated by immunoSEQ multiplex PCR, the TCRdb table keeps only in-frame clones and is missing some. The sample gives 150,000 to 200,000 clones, 70% to 80% of which show up once; 1.5% to 2% is in the top ten. This TCR was recovered from a man younger than 35 in good health and CMV-seronegative. Sample: PBMCs.

The CDR3 region is CALQGQGTQETQYF. In nucleotides, the CDR3 is TGTGCCTTACAGGGCCAGGGTACGCAAGAGACCCAGTACTTC. The V and J genes are TRBV30 and TRBJ2-5; D perhaps matches TRBD1 (6 bases). This CDR3 spans 14 amino acids. Germline V gene data show CDR1 as GTSNPN and CDR2 as SVGIG (reference sequence). Trimming cost V 7 bases and J 2 bases, with 17 bases left between them.